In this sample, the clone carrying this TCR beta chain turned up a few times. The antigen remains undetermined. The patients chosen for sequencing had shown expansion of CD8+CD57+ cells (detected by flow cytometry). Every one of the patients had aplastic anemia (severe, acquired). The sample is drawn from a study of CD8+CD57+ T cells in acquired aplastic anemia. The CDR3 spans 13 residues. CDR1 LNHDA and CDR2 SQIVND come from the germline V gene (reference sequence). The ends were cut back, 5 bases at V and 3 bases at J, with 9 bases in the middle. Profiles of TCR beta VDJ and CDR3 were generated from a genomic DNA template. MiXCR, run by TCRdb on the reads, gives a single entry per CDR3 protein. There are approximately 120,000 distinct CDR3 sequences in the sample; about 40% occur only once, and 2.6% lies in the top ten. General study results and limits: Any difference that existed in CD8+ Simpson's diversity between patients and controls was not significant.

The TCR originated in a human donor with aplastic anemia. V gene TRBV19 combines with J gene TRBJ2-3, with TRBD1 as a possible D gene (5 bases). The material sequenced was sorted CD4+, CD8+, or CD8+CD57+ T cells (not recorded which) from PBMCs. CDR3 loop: CASSPSGTDTQYF. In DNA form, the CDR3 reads TGTGCCAGTAGTCCTTCAGGGACAGATACGCAGTATTTT.